These T cell receptor beta chains were read from a single sample in a study of radiotherapy plus CTLA-4 blockade in lung cancer. Libraries were prepared by immunoSEQ multiplex PCR; TCRdb keeps only in-frame clonotypes and omits some of them. The top ten hold 10% of the sample, which has tens of thousands of clones, roughly 85% seen once. The specimen comprised peripheral blood, sampled from a patient treated with radiotherapy plus ipilimumab. These receptors were collected from a human donor with non-small cell lung cancer who had a complete response to radiotherapy plus ipilimumab. CDR3s include the opening cysteine and the closing phenylalanine or tryptophan. Each record gives: J gene, V gene, clone size, D gene, CDR3 protein, CDR3 DNA. The D gene is left open where the match is weak. Only part of the rows carry a size: once, few, many, or a class if the clone is expanded.

j_call: TRBJ1-1; v_call: TRBV9; clone_size: -; d_call: -; cdr3_aa: CASSSGWGMNTEAFF; cdr3_nt: TGTGCCAGCAGCTCGGGGTGGGGGATGAACACTGAAGCTTTCTTC
j_call: TRBJ1-4; v_call: TRBV18; clone_size: once; d_call: TRBD1; cdr3_aa: CASSTGQTEKLFF; cdr3_nt: TGTGCCAGCTCAACGGGACAGACTGAAAAACTGTTTTTT
j_call: TRBJ2-3; v_call: TRBV7-9; clone_size: few; d_call: -; cdr3_aa: CASSLAAGRRDTQYF; cdr3_nt: TGTGCCAGCAGCTTAGCAGCGGGTCGACGAGATACGCAGTATTTT
j_call: TRBJ1-2; v_call: TRBV7-2; clone_size: once; d_call: TRBD1; cdr3_aa: CASSLGQGAQIYGYTF; cdr3_nt: TGTGCCAGCAGCTTAGGACAGGGGGCGCAGATCTATGGCTACACCTTC
j_call: TRBJ2-3; v_call: TRBV5-1; clone_size: -; d_call: TRBD1; cdr3_aa: CASSFGTGVTDTQYF; cdr3_nt: TGCGCCAGCAGCTTCGGGACAGGGGTTACAGATACGCAGTATTTT
j_call: TRBJ2-1; v_call: TRBV5-6; clone_size: few; d_call: -; cdr3_aa: CASRPLDSLNEQFF; cdr3_nt: TGTGCCAGCAGACCCCTGGACTCCCTAAATGAGCAGTTCTTC
j_call: TRBJ1-3; v_call: TRBV19; clone_size: few; d_call: -; cdr3_aa: CASSESSGNTIYF; cdr3_nt: TGTGCCAGTAGTGAGAGCTCTGGAAACACCATATATTTT
j_call: TRBJ2-4; v_call: TRBV7-2; clone_size: once; d_call: -; cdr3_aa: CASSPGEGGVKNIQYF; cdr3_nt: TGTGCCAGCAGCCCCGGGGAGGGGGGAGTCAAAAACATTCAGTACTTC
j_call: TRBJ2-1; v_call: TRBV19; clone_size: -; d_call: -; cdr3_aa: CASLNRDTNEQFF; cdr3_nt: TGTGCCAGTCTGAACCGGGACACCAATGAGCAGTTCTTC
j_call: TRBJ2-5; v_call: TRBV7-9; clone_size: -; d_call: -; cdr3_aa: CASSHVGGQETQYF; cdr3_nt: TGTGCCAGCAGCCATGTTGGTGGCCAAGAGACCCAGTACTTC
j_call: TRBJ1-1; v_call: TRBV30; clone_size: -; d_call: -; cdr3_aa: CAWRGDGNTEAFF; cdr3_nt: TGTGCCTGGAGAGGGGACGGAAACACTGAAGCTTTCTTT
j_call: TRBJ2-2; v_call: TRBV7-2; clone_size: -; d_call: -; cdr3_aa: CASSPRVPGELFF; cdr3_nt: TGTGCCAGCAGCCCTAGGGTCCCCGGGGAGCTGTTTTTT
j_call: TRBJ1-2; v_call: TRBV4-1; clone_size: -; d_call: TRBD1; cdr3_aa: CASSQTRDRIYGYTF; cdr3_nt: TGCGCCAGCAGCCAAACCCGGGACAGGATTTATGGCTACACCTTC
j_call: TRBJ1-2; v_call: TRBV29-1; clone_size: -; d_call: -; cdr3_aa: CSVEDGRERGYTF; cdr3_nt: TGCAGCGTTGAAGACGGTCGGGAAAGAGGCTACACCTTC
j_call: TRBJ2-2; v_call: TRBV28; clone_size: -; d_call: -; cdr3_aa: CASSSETTNTGELFF; cdr3_nt: TGTGCCAGCAGTTCCGAGACGACGAACACCGGGGAGCTGTTTTTT
j_call: TRBJ2-7; v_call: TRBV10-3; clone_size: -; d_call: -; cdr3_aa: CAIRGRDDYEQYF; cdr3_nt: TGTGCCATCAGGGGCAGGGATGACTACGAGCAGTACTTC
j_call: TRBJ1-1; v_call: TRBV5-1; clone_size: -; d_call: TRBD1; cdr3_aa: CASSARQGSTAFF; cdr3_nt: TGCGCCAGCAGCGCCCGACAGGGATCTACGGCTTTCTTT
j_call: TRBJ1-6; v_call: TRBV5-4; clone_size: -; d_call: -; cdr3_aa: CASSQEGYNSPLHF; cdr3_nt: TGTGCCAGCAGCCAAGAGGGATACAATTCACCCCTCCACTTT